The 6 T cell receptor beta chains reported below all come from one sample, sequenced in a study of early T cells in non-severe SARS-CoV-2 infection (dated by TCRdb to 2020 to 2022). Receptors were amplified or captured by 5' RACE. TCRdb shows the sequencer as NextSeq 500. The public reads were reanalyzed by TCRdb: fastp trimming at Q25, MiXCR alignment, in-frame beta chains only. Here each entry gathers all rows of one CDR3 protein and keeps the most common genes and DNA. For this sample the table gives tens of thousands of distinct CDR3 sequences, of which 10% to 12% were detected only once. Approximately 3% of the sample belongs to the ten largest clones. The specimen was whole blood, collected at baseline. The receptors originated from an adult who was a healthcare worker with PCR-confirmed SARS-CoV-2 infection or an uninfected control (not recorded which).

This clonotype was detected ten times or more. V usage is TRBV7-2 and J usage is TRBJ2-3; D tentatively fits TRBD1 or TRBD2 (5 bases each). Germline V gene data show CDR1 as SGHTA and CDR2 as FQGNSA. With 7 bases removed from V and 3 bases from J, the gap between germline ends came to 17 bases. CDR3 length equals 15 residues. CDR3 in amino acids: CASTFLGRHTDTQYF. In DNA form, the CDR3 reads TGTGCCAGCACCTTTCTGGGACGCCATACAGATACGCAGTATTTT.

This clonotype came up many times. The gene calls are TRBV20-1 and TRBJ1-6; 11 bases match TRBD1. Germline CDR1 and CDR2: DFQATT and SNEGSKA (reference sequence). The CDR3 has 15 amino acids. V dropped 6 bases and J dropped 5; count of bases not matched to a gene: 6. The CDR3 loop reads CSATRDRGNNSPLHF. In DNA, the CDR3 is TGCAGTGCAACGCGGGACAGGGGGAATAATTCACCCCTCCACTTT.

This clonotype was recorded a few times. The chain couples TRBV6-2 or TRBV6-3 to TRBJ1-1; weak D call: TRBD1 (6 bases). The CDR3 has 15 amino acids. Trimming left V 6 bases short and J 5 bases short, with 19 bases between. Germline CDR1 and CDR2: MNHEY and SVGEGT. The DNA of the CDR3 is TGTGCCAGCAGCCCCGCCCCACAGGGAGGAACTGAAGCTTTCTTT. Protein product: CASSPAPQGGTEAFF.

This chain joins TRBV12-3 or TRBV12-4 and TRBJ1-4; no definite D call. V lost 2 bases and J lost 6, with 10 bases in between. The CDR3 is 14 amino acids. The CDR3 loop reads CASSLLGSHEKLFF. The CDR3 bases are TGTGCCAGCAGTTTATTGGGCAGCCATGAAAAACTGTTTTTT.

This clonotype was observed many times. The V call is TRBV27, the J call TRBJ2-1, with 9 bases lining up with TRBD2. The germline V gene encodes CDR1 MNHEY and CDR2 SMNVEV (reference sequence). Trimming at V came to 7 bases and at J to 7 bases, leaving 8 bases not matched to a gene. The CDR3 has 14 amino acids. DNA for the CDR3: TGTGCCAGCAATAGCGGGGGCCCGGGGAATGAGCAGTTCTTC. Translating it yields CASNSGGPGNEQFF.

This clonotype has more than one count but fewer than ten. The CDR3 reads CAISTTGQASQPQHF. CDR3 coding DNA: TGTGCCATCAGTACGACCGGACAGGCGAGTCAGCCCCAGCATTTT. The V gene is TRBV10-3, the J gene TRBJ1-5, with 7 bases that match TRBD1. The CDR3 length is 15 residues. The ends lost 5 bases at V and 6 bases at J; junction bases unmatched: 10. Per germline, CDR1 ENHRY and CDR2 SYGVKD.